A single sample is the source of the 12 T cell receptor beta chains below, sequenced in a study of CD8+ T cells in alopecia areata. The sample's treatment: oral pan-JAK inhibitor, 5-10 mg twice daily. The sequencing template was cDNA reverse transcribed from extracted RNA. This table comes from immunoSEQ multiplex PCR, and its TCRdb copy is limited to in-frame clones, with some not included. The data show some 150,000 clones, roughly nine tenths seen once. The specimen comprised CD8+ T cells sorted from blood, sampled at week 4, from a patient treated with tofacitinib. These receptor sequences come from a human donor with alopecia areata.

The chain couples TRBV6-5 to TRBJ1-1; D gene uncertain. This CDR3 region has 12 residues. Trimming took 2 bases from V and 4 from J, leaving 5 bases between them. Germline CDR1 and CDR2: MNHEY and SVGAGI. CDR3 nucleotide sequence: TGTGCCAGCAGTTACGATGGCACTGAAGCTTTCTTT. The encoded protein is CASSYDGTEAFF.

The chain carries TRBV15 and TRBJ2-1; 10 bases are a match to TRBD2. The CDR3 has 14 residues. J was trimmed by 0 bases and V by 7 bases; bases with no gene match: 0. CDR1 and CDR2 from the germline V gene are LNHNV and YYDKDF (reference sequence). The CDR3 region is CATTSGSSYNEQFF. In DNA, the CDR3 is TGTGCCACCACTAGCGGGAGCTCCTACAATGAGCAGTTCTTC.

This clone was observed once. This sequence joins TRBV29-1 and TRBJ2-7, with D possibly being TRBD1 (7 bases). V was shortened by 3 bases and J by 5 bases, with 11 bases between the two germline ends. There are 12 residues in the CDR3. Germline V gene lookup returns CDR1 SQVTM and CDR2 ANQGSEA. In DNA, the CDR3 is TGCAGCGTTGAGGAGGGGGCCGACGAGCAGTACTTC. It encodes CSVEEGADEQYF.

The CDR3 reads CASSEGRQASTDTQYF. Here the CDR3 DNA reads TGTGCCAGCAGCGAGGGAAGACAGGCGAGCACAGATACGCAGTATTTT. This chain links TRBV9 with TRBJ2-3; possibly TRBD1 for D (6 bases). The germline V and J ends were trimmed by 3 bases and 0 bases, with 14 bases remaining between them. The CDR3 contains 16 residues. Per the germline V gene, CDR1 is SGDLS and CDR2 is YYNGEE. The full variable domain, in which reference TRBV9 and TRBJ2-3 provide the parts outside the CDR3, is DSGVTQTPKHLITATGQRVTLRCSPRSGDLSVYWYQQSLDQGLQFLIQYYNGEERAKGNILERFSAQQFPDLHSELNLSSLELGDSALYFCASSEGRQASTDTQYFGPGTRLTVL.

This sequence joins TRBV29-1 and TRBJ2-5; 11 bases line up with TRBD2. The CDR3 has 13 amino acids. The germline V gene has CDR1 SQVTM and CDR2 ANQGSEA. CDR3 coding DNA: TGCCCGGACGTAGCGGGGGGGCTGGAGACCCAGTACTTC. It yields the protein CPDVAGGLETQYF. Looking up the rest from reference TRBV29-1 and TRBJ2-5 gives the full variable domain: SAVISQKPSRDICQRGTSLTIQCQVDSQVTMMFWYRQQPGQSLTLIATANQGSEATYESGFVIDKFPISRPNLTFSTLTVSNMSPEDSSIYLCPDVAGGLETQYFGPGTRLLVL.

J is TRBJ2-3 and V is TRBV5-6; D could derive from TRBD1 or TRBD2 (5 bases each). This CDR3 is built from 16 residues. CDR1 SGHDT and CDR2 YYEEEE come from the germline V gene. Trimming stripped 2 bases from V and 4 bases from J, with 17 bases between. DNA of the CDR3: TGTGCCAGCAGCTTCTTAGTGGGGGATATCGCAGATACGCAGTATTTT. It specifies CASSFLVGDIADTQYF.

Here the CDR3 DNA reads TGTGCCAGCAGCTCTCCGGGTTACTCTGGAAACACCATATATTTT. This encodes CASSSPGYSGNTIYF. The rearrangement joins TRBV11-2 to TRBJ1-3; no clear D gene. The V gene lost 4 bases and the J gene lost 0 bases, with 10 bases spanning the gap. The CDR3 covers 15 residues. The germline CDR1 and CDR2 sequences are SGHAT and FQNNGV.

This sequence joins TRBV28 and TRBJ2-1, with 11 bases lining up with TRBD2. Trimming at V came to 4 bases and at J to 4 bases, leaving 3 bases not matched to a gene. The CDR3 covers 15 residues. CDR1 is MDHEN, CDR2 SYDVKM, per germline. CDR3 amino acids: CASSSGLAVYNEQFF. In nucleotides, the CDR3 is TGTGCCAGCAGTTCGGGACTAGCGGTATACAATGAGCAGTTCTTC.

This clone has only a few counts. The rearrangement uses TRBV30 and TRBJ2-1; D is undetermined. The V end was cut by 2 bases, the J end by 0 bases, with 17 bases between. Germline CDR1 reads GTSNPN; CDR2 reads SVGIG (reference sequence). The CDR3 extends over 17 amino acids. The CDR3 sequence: CAWSRRPEISSYNEQFF. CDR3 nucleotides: TGTGCCTGGAGTCGTCGACCGGAGATAAGCTCCTACAATGAGCAGTTCTTC.

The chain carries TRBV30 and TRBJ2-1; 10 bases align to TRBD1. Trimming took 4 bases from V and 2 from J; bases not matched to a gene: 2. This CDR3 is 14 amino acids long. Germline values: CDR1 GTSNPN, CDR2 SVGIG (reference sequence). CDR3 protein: CAWMGQGTYNEQFF. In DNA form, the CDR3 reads TGTGCCTGGATGGGACAGGGGACCTACAATGAGCAGTTCTTC.

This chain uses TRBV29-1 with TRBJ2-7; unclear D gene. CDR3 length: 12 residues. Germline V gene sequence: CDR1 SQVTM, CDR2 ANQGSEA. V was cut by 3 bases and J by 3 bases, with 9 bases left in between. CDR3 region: CSVEGFDYEQYF. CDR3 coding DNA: TGCAGCGTTGAGGGATTTGACTACGAGCAGTACTTC.

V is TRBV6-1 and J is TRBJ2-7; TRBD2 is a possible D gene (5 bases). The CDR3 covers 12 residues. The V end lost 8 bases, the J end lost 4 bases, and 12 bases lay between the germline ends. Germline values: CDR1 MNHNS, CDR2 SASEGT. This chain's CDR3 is CASVWTVYEQYF. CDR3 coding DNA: TGTGCCAGCGTATGGACTGTATACGAGCAGTACTTC.